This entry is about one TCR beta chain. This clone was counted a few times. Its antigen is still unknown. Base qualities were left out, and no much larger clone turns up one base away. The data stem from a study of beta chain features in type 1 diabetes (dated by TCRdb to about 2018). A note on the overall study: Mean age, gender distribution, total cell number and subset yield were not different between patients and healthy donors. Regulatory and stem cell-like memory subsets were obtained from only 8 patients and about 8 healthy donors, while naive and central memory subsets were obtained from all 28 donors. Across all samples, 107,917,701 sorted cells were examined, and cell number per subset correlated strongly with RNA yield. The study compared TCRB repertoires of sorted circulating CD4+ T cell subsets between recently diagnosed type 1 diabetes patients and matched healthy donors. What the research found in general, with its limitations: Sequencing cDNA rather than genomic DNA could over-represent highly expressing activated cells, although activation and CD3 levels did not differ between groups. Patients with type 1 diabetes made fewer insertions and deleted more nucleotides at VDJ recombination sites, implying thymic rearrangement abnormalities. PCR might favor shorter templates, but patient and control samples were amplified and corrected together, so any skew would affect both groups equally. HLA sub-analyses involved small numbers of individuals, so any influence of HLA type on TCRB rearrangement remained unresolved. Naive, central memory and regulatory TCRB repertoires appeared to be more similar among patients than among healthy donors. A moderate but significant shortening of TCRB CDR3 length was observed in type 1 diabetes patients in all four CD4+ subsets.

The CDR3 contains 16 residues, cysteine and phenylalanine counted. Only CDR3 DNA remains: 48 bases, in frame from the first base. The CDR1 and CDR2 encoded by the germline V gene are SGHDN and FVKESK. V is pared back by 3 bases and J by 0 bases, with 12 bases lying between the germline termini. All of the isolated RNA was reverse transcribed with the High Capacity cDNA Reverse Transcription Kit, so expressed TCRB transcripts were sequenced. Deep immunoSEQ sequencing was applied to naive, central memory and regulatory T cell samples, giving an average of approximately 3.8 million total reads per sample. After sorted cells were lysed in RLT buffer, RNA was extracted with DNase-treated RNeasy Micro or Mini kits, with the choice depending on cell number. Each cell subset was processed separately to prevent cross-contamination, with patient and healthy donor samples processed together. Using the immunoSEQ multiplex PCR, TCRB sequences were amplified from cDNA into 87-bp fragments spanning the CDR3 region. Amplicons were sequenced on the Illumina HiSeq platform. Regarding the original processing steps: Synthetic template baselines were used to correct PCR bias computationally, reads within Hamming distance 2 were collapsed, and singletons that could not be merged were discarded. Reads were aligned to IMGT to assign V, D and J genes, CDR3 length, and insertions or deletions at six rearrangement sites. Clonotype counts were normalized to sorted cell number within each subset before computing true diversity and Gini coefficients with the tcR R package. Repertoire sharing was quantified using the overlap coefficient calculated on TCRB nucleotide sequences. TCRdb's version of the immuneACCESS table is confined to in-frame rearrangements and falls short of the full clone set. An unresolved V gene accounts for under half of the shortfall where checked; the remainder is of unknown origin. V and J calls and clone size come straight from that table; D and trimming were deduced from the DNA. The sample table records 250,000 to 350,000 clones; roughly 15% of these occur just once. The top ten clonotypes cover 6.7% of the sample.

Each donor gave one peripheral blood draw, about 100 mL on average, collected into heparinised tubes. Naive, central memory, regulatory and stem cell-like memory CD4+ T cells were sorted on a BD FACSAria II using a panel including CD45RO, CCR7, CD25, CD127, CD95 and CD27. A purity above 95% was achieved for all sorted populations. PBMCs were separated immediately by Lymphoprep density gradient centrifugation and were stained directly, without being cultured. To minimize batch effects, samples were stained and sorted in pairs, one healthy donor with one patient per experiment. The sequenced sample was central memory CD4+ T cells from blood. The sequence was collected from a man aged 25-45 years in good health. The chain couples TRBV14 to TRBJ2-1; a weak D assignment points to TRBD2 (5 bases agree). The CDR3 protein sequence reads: CASSHPEASSYNEQFF. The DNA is TGTGCCAGCAGCCACCCGGAGGCCAGCTCCTACAATGAGCAGTTCTTC.